The source of this T cell receptor (beta chain) is a study of blood T cells in healthy people across ages. Findings and caveats of the study: Unsorted PBMCs prevented conclusive naive versus antigen-experienced comparison.

About this clonotype: Its antigen is as yet unknown.

The CDR3 consists of 13 residues. The V segment lost 10 bases and the J segment 3 bases; nucleotides outside the gene matches: 5. The V gene's germline CDR1 is ENHRY and CDR2 SYGVKD. A second PCR, run for roughly 7 to 12 cycles, used a sample-barcoded 5' primer plus a J-beta primer mix. Each cDNA molecule carried a tag from a template-switch adaptor that contained 12 random nucleotides. TCRdb fed the 5' RACE reads into MiXCR, producing one record per CDR3 protein. The sample lists 950,000 to 1,200,000 distinct CDR3 sequences, around two fifths occurring once. This sequence originates from a man younger than 35 in good health. This chain connects TRBV10-3 to TRBJ2-2; 7 nucleotides line up with TRBD2. The source material was blood. The CDR3, as DNA: TGTGCCACCAGGGAGGGGTACACCGGGGAGCTGTTTTTT. Amino acids: CATREGYTGELFF.